This TCR beta chain is from a study of blood T cell repertoires in COVID-19. Study overall: Some COVID-19 samples were acute and others convalescent; all came from the United States, Italy and Spain. T cells, B-cell-depleted T cells, or PBMCs provided the cDNA or gDNA that served as material.

As handled by the study authors: Amplifying reference gene primers gave estimates of nucleated cell counts. Method: immunoSEQ multiplex PCR; TCRdb's copy keeps in-frame clones and lacks some. V and J calls and clone size are given by that table; D and trimming were obtained from the DNA. The table has roughly 250,000 clones, roughly 86% seen once. The clonotype was recovered from a woman in her thirties with acute or convalescent COVID-19. The sample was peripheral blood.

The CDR3 reads CASSQERHTMASYNEQFF. In DNA, the CDR3 is TGTGCCAGCAGCCAAGAGCGGCATACTATGGCCTCCTACAATGAGCAGTTCTTC. The chain combines TRBV3-1 (or the pseudogene TRBV3-2) with TRBJ2-1; D remains ambiguous. The V and J ends lost 0 bases and 0 bases respectively, with 15 bases between them. The CDR3 is 18 residues long. Germline V gene data show CDR1 as LGHDT and CDR2 as YNNKEL (reference sequence).